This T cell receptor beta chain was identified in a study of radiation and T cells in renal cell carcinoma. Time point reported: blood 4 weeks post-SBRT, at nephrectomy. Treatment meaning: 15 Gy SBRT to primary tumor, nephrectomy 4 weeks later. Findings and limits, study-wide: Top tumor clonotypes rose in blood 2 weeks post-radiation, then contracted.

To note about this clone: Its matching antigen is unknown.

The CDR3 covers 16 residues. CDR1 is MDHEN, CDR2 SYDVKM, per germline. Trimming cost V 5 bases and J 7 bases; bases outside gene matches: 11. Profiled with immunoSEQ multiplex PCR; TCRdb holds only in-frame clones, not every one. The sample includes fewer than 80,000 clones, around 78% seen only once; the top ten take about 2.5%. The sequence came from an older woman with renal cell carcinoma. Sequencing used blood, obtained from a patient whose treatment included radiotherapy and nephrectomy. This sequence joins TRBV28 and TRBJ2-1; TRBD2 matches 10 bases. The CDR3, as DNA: TGTGCCAGCAGTACCCGAAAGCGGGAGGGCTGGAATGAGCAGTTCTTC. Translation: CASSTRKREGWNEQFF.